This section outlines one T cell receptor beta chain sequence together with its context. As yet, its antigen is unknown. Researchers made TCR cDNA using 5'RACE template switching, and this step added a universal primer site and UMIs. Each CDR3 protein is one row after TCRdb ran MiXCR on the 5' RACE reads. The data contain 620,000 or so distinct CDR3 sequences, about a sixth of them singletons. This CDR3 is 17 amino acids long. J was trimmed by 5 bases and V by 6 bases; bases with no gene match: 12. Germline V lookup: CDR1 SGHVS, CDR2 FNYEAQ. This record belongs to a study of T cells after yellow fever vaccination. Study summary: Each low-cell-number fraction was prepared by means of SMART-Seq v4 Ultra Low Input. Study results and caveats: FACS-sorted repertoires could harbor abundant contaminating bulk-population clonotypes.

Sequencing used PBMCs, obtained less than 6 days after the first yellow fever vaccination. V gene TRBV7-6 combines with J gene TRBJ2-1; TRBD2 matches 11 bases. The source of this sequence is a man aged 18 to 35 who received the YFV17D yellow fever vaccine. The CDR3 nucleotides read TGTGCCAGCAGATACTCCATTAGCGGGGGGGGTAACAATGAGCAGTTCTTC. It is translated as CASRYSISGGGNNEQFF.